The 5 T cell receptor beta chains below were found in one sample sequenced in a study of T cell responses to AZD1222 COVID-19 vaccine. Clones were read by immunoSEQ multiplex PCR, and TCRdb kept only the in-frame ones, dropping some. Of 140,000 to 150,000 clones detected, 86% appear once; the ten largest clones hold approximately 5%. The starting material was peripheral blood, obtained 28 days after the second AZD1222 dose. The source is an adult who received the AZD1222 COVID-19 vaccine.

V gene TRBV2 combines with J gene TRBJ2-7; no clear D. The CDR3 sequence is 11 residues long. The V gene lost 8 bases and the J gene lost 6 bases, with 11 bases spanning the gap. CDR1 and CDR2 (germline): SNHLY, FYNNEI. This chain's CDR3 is CASGWTAEQYF. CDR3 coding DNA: TGTGCCAGCGGGTGGACGGCCGAGCAGTACTTC. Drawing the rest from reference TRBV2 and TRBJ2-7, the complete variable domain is EPEVTQTPSHQVTQMGQEVILRCVPISNHLYFYWYRQILGQKVEFLVSFYNNEISEKSEIFDDQFSVERPDGSNFTLKIRSTKLEDSAMYFCASGWTAEQYFGPGTRLTVT.

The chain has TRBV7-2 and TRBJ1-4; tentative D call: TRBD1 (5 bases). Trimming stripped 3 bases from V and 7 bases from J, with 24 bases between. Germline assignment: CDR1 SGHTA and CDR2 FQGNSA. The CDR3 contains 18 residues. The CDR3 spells CASSFRMGEATGSEKLFF. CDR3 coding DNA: TGTGCCAGCAGCTTTAGGATGGGGGAGGCGACGGGGAGTGAAAAACTGTTTTTT.

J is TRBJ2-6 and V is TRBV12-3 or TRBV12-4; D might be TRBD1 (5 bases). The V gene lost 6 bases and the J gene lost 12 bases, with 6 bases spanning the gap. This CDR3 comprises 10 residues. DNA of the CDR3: TGTGCCAGCAGGGGGCCCGTCCTGACTTTC. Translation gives CASRGPVLTF.

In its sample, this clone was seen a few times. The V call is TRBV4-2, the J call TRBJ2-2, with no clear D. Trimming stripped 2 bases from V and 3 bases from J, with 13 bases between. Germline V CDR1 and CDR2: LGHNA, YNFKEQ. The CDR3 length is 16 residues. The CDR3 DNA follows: TGTGCCAGCAGCCAATTGGACCGACGGGACACCGGGGAGCTGTTTTTT. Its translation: CASSQLDRRDTGELFF.

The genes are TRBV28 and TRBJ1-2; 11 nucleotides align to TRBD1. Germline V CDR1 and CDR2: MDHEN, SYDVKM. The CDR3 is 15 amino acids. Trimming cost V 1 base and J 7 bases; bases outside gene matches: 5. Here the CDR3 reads CASSLLGQGDRGYTF. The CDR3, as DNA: TGTGCCAGCAGTTTATTGGGACAGGGGGATCGTGGCTACACCTTC.